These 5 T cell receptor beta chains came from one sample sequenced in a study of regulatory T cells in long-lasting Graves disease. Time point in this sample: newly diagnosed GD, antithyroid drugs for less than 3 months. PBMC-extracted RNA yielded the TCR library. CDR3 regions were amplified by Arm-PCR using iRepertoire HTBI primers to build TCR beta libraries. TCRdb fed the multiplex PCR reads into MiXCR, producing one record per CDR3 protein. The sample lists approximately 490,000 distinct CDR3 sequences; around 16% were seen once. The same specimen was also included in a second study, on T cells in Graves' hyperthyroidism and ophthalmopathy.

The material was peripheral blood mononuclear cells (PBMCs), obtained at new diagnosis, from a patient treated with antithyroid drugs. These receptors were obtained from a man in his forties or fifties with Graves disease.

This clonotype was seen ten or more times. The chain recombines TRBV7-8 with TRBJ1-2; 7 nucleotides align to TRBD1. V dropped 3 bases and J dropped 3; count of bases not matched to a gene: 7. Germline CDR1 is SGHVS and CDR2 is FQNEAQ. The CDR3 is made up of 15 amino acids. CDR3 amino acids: CASSFTTGTDYGYTF. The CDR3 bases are TGTGCCAGCAGCTTTACGACAGGGACGGACTATGGCTACACCTTC.

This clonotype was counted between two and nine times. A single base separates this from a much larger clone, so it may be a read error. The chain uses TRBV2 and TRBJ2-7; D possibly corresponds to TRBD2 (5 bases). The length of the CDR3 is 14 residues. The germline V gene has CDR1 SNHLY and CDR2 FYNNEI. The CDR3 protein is CAGSEFGVVDEQYF. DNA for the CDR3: TGTGCCGGCAGTGAATTCGGGGTCGTCGACGAGCAGTACTTC.

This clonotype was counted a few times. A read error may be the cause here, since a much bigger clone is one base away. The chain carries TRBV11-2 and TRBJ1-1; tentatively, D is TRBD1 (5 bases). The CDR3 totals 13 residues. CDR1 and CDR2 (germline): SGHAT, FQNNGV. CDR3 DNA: TGTGCCAGCAGGTACATCAGGGTGACTGAAGCTTGCTTT. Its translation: CASRYIRVTEACF. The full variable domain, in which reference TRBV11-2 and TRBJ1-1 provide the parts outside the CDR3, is EAGVAQSPRYKIIEKRQSVAFWCNPISGHATLYWYQQILGQGPKLLIQFQNNGVVDDSQLPKDRFSAERLKGVDSTLKIQPAKLEDSAVYLCASRYIRVTEACFGQGTRLTVV.

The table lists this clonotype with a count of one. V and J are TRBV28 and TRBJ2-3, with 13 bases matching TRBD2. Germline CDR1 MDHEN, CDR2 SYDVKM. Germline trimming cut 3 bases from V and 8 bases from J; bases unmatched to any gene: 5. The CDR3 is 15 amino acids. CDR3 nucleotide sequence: TGTGCCAGCAGTTTCCCACTAGCGGGAGGGAGTACGCAGTATTTT. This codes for CASSFPLAGGSTQYF.

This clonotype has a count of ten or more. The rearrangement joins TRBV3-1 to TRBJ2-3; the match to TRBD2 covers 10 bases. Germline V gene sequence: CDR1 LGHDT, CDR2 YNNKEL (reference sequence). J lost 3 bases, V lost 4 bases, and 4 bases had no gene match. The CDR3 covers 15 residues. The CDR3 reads CASSPAGLATDTQYF. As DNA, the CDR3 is TGTGCCAGCAGCCCGGCGGGACTAGCGACAGATACGCAGTATTTT.